This T cell receptor (beta chain) came from a study of patients and donors after allogeneic stem cell transplantation. TCRdb analysed the RT-PCR reads with MiXCR anew, one entry per CDR3 protein. The table has roughly 880,000 distinct CDR3 sequences, over 15% seen once. Germline lookup yields CDR1 KGHSH and CDR2 LQKENI. V gave up 1 base and J gave up 6 bases, with 14 bases separating them. This CDR3 is 15 amino acids long. Sequencing was performed on blood, either unsorted or a sorted T cell fraction (not recorded which). The V and J genes are TRBV18 and TRBJ2-3; no definite D call. The source of this sequence is a human donor who was either an allogeneic HSCT recipient or a stem cell or donor lymphocyte infusion donor (not recorded which). It is not recorded whose cells these are; they may come from a transplant donor. In nucleotides, the CDR3 is TGTGCCAGCTCACCACGCGGACCAAGCCGGGATACGCAGTATTTT. The encoded protein is CASSPRGPSRDTQYF.